This T cell receptor (beta chain) emerged from a study of blood T cell repertoires in COVID-19 (dated by TCRdb to about 2020). Study-wide context: Samples covering the acute and convalescent phases of COVID-19 were provided by collaborators in the United States, Italy and Spain. The material from the prospective study consisted of cDNA or gDNA derived from T cells, B-cell-depleted T cells, or PBMCs. Subjects who had been exposed to COVID-19, were actively infected with it, or had recovered from it provided the deeply sampled blood TCRbeta repertoires that made up the dataset. The repertoires were released in a freely available public database intended as a resource for research on the immune response to SARS-CoV-2. Samples came from the ongoing ImmuneRACE study (first 160 participants) plus 1,254 subjects from 6 global collaborators. A de-identified subject ID, COVID-19 status, age in years and sex were almost always included in the sample metadata. Where available, HLA class I and class II types were obtained from metadata supplied by the sample provider rather than from assay-based typing.

The junction carries 11 bases between V and J, which are trimmed by 4 bases and 7 bases respectively. Taken from cysteine to phenylalanine, the CDR3 has 13 residues. CDR3 DNA only is kept here, 39 bases in frame from base 1. The germline V gene specifies SGHTA as CDR1 and FQGNSA as CDR2. TCRbeta CDR3 regions were amplified from genomic DNA by means of the immunoSEQ Assay, a bias-controlled multiplex PCR. On the authors' methods: The number of nucleated cells in each sample was estimated by amplification of reference gene primers within the assay. To quantify the absolute abundance of each unique TCRbeta CDR3 rearrangement, sequence reads were collapsed and filtered. For each sample, productive Simpson clonality was calculated as the square root of Simpson's diversity index over productive rearrangements. Here the immuneACCESS table is served through TCRdb, limited to in-frame sequences with V and J called. Missing clones are a known gap in these copies; in checked studies unresolved V genes cover under half, and the rest lacks a known reason. That table is the source of V, J and clone size, and D and trimming were worked out from the DNA. Across this sample there are tens of thousands of clones, with 91% seen only once. The ten largest clones add up to around 12% of the sample.

Comment on this clone: Its specific antigen is unknown. Qualities for individual bases were not recorded, and no much larger clone is one base off.

On the study overall, not on this receptor specifically: The amount of clinical and demographic metadata varied by source and participant and was provided uncurated.

Collaborating institutions collected whole blood in K2EDTA tubes following their own protocols. Collaborator samples were shipped for TCRbeta analysis as frozen whole blood, isolated PBMCs, or DNA extracted from either sample type. Sequenced sample: peripheral blood. The rearrangement combines TRBV7-2 with TRBJ2-1; TRBD1 is a possible D gene, resting on 5 matching bases. The TCR originated in a human donor with active COVID-19. The donor label of this sample is uncertain. The CDR3 region has the sequence CASSSSRGNEQFF. The bases are TGTGCCAGCAGCTCAAGTAGGGGAAATGAGCAGTTCTTC.